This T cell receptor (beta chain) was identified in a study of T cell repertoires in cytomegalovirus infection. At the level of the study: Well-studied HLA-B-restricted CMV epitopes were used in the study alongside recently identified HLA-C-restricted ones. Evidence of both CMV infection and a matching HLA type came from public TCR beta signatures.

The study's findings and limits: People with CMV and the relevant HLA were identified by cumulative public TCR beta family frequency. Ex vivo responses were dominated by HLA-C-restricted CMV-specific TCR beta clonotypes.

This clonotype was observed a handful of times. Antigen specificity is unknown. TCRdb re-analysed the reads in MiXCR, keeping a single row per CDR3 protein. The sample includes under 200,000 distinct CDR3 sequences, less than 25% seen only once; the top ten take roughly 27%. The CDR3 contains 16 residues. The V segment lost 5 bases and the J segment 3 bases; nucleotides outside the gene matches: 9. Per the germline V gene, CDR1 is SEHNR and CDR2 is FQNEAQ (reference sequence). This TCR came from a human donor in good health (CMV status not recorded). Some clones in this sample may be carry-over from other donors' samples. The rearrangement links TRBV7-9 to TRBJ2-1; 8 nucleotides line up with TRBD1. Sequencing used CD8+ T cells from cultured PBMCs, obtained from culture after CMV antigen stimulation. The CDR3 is CASSPRQGISYNEQFF. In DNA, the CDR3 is TGTGCCAGCAGCCCCCGACAGGGGATTAGCTACAATGAGCAGTTCTTC. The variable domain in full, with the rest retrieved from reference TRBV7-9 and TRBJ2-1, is DTGVSQNPRHKITKRGQNVTFRCDPISEHNRLYWYRQTLGQGPEFLTYFQNEAQLEKSRLLSDRFSAERPKGSFSTLEIQRTEQGDSAMYLCASSPRQGISYNEQFFGPGTRLTVL.